Listed below are T cell receptor beta chains from one sample, sequenced in a study of shared clonotypes between healthy human individuals. TCRdb's copy holds only in-frame clones and misses some; the assay was immunoSEQ multiplex PCR. The sample has about 560,000 clones; around 78% are singletons. The sample taken for sequencing was PBMCs. All receptors come from a woman aged 40 to 49 in good health. Some clones in this sample may be carry-over from other donors' samples. The CDR3 runs from the conserved cysteine through the conserved F or W. A D gene is named only where the DNA matches it firmly. Not all rows give a size; the values are once, few, many and, for expanded clones, a class.

NA	TRBV11-2	TRBJ2-7	few	CASSFDRWIYEQYF	TGTGCCAGCAGCTTTGACAGGTGGATCTACGAGCAGTACTTC
NA	TRBV20-1	TRBJ2-1	NA	CSAGYNEQFF	TGCAGTGCGGGTTACAATGAGCAGTTCTTC
TRBD1	TRBV9	TRBJ2-1	NA	CASSVTGGSYNEQFF	TGTGCCAGCAGCGTTACAGGGGGCTCCTACAATGAGCAGTTCTTC
NA	TRBV5-1	TRBJ1-2	NA	CASSEGPEGGYTF	TGCGCCAGCAGCGAAGGACCCGAAGGAGGCTACACCTTC
TRBD2	TRBV7-2	TRBJ2-7	NA	CASSQRTRREQYF	TGTGCCAGCAGCCAGAGGACTAGACGCGAGCAGTACTTC
NA	TRBV5-4	TRBJ1-3	NA	CASSLRPASSGNTIYF	TGTGCCAGCAGCTTGCGTCCAGCGTCCTCTGGAAACACCATATATTTT
NA	TRBV10-2	TRBJ2-7	NA	CASTGTPAYEQYF	TGCGCCAGCACCGGGACACCAGCCTACGAGCAGTACTTC
NA	TRBV9	TRBJ2-1	NA	CASSPRPDSYNEQFF	TGTGCCAGCAGCCCTCGCCCGGACTCCTACAATGAGCAGTTCTTC
NA	TRBV30	TRBJ2-3	NA	CAYQRGRGTDTQYF	TGTGCCTACCAGAGGGGAAGGGGCACAGATACGCAGTATTTT
TRBD1	TRBV4-2	TRBJ1-3	NA	CASSQDAGQGARGNTIYF	TGTGCCAGCAGCCAAGATGCGGGACAGGGGGCGAGGGGAAACACCATATATTTT
TRBD1	TRBV28	TRBJ1-5	NA	CASSSPGQGGGQPQHF	TGTGCCAGCAGTTCACCGGGACAGGGGGGTGGTCAGCCCCAGCATTTT
NA	TRBV5-3	TRBJ2-7	NA	CASSLTASYEQYF	TGTGCCAGCAGCTTGACAGCCTCCTACGAGCAGTACTTC
NA	TRBV2	TRBJ2-1	NA	CASSELRGGNEQFF	TGTGCCAGCAGTGAGCTCAGGGGTGGCAATGAGCAGTTCTTC
NA	TRBV28	TRBJ2-1	NA	CASSLTRTQFF	TGTGCCAGCAGTTTAACTAGAACGCAGTTCTTC
NA	TRBV2	TRBJ2-6	NA	CASSELGLSGANVLTF	TGTGCCAGCAGTGAACTGGGCCTCTCTGGGGCCAACGTCCTGACTTTC
NA	TRBV2	TRBJ1-2	NA	CASSEEGRRGLLSYTF	TGTGCCAGCAGTGAAGAGGGGCGAAGGGGACTATTAAGCTACACCTTC